This section outlines one T cell receptor beta chain sequence together with its context. TCRdb's table, derived via immunoSEQ multiplex PCR, lists solely in-frame clones and lacks some. The sample has around 150,000 clones, 70% to 90% seen once. This entry comes from a study of control samples from healthy donors and cancer patients. Per germline, CDR1 SQVTM and CDR2 ANQGSEA. CDR3 length: 13 residues. The junction had 6 bases not matched to a gene; V was cut back by 4 bases and J by 7 bases. The chain links TRBV29-1 to TRBJ2-2; 7 bases match TRBD1. This clonotype was obtained from a man in his late teens or twenties in good health. What was sequenced was blood. DNA for the CDR3: TGCAGCGTTGGTATGGCAGGGGGCGGGGAGCTGTTTTTT. Its translation: CSVGMAGGGELFF.